The rows below give T cell receptor beta chains drawn from one sample of a study of CD8 T cells in Susac syndrome. TCRdb reprocessed the immunoSEQ multiplex PCR reads with MiXCR, giving one entry per CDR3 protein. The sample records 200,000 to 250,000 distinct CDR3 sequences, about 90% being singletons. Sequencing was done on a sample of CD8+ T cells from PBMCs. Receptors originate from a human donor with multiple sclerosis. CDR3s include the opening cysteine and the closing phenylalanine or tryptophan. The order of the fields is J gene, clone size, D gene, V gene, CDR3 protein, CDR3 DNA. A D gene is named only where the DNA matches it firmly. Expanded clones are given a class, and other clones once, few, many or no size at all.

J: TRBJ1-5; size: .; D: .; V: TRBV5-1; CDR3: CASSTDGYSNQPQHF; DNA: TGCGCCAGCAGCACGGACGGATATAGCAATCAGCCCCAGCATTTT
J: TRBJ1-2; size: once; D: TRBD1; V: TRBV7-6; CDR3: CASSLRSLGTVHYGYTF; DNA: TGTGCCAGCAGCTTAAGATCGTTAGGGACAGTCCACTATGGCTACACCTTC
J: TRBJ2-7; size: .; D: TRBD2; V: TRBV20-1; CDR3: CSATGSTSGGLHEQYF; DNA: TGCAGTGCTACCGGGTCAACTAGCGGGGGGTTACACGAGCAGTACTTC
J: TRBJ2-7; size: .; D: .; V: TRBV7-9; CDR3: CASSLRAEVSYEQYF; DNA: TGTGCCAGCAGCTTACGAGCGGAGGTCTCCTACGAGCAGTACTTC
J: TRBJ1-5; size: .; D: TRBD1; V: TRBV12-3/TRBV12-4; CDR3: CATKGQGDQPQHF; DNA: TGTGCCACCAAAGGACAGGGTGATCAGCCCCAGCATTTT
J: TRBJ2-2; size: .; D: TRBD2; V: TRBV11-3; CDR3: CASSTTSGVNTGELFF; DNA: TGTGCCAGCAGCACGACTAGCGGGGTAAACACCGGGGAGCTGTTTTTT
J: TRBJ2-7; size: .; D: TRBD2; V: TRBV7-6; CDR3: CASSSTTSGPSYEQYF; DNA: TGTGCCAGCAGCAGCACGACTAGCGGGCCCTCCTACGAGCAGTACTTC
J: TRBJ2-2; size: .; D: TRBD2; V: TRBV29-1; CDR3: CSVPQRDGNTGELFF; DNA: TGCAGCGTTCCTCAGCGGGACGGGAACACCGGGGAGCTGTTTTTT
J: TRBJ2-5; size: .; D: .; V: TRBV9; CDR3: CASSQMETQYF; DNA: TGTGCCAGCAGCCAAATGGAGACCCAGTACTTC
J: TRBJ1-4; size: .; D: .; V: TRBV2; CDR3: CASSPESLGNEKLFF; DNA: TGTGCCAGCAGTCCCGAGTCTCTGGGAAATGAAAAACTGTTTTTT
J: TRBJ2-7; size: .; D: .; V: TRBV25-1; CDR3: CASSVRDYEQYF; DNA: TGTGCCAGCAGTGTCCGGGACTACGAGCAGTACTTC
J: TRBJ2-1; size: .; D: .; V: TRBV9; CDR3: CASSASVNSYNEQFF; DNA: TGTGCCAGCAGCGCGAGCGTGAACTCCTACAATGAGCAGTTCTTC
J: TRBJ2-5; size: .; D: TRBD2; V: TRBV7-9; CDR3: CASNNPGLAGEETQYF; DNA: TGTGCCAGCAACAACCCGGGACTAGCGGGAGAAGAGACCCAGTACTTC
J: TRBJ1-4; size: .; D: .; V: TRBV6-5; CDR3: CASSPGTEKLFF; DNA: TGTGCCAGCAGTCCCGGGACGGAAAAACTGTTTTTT
J: TRBJ2-6; size: .; D: .; V: TRBV27; CDR3: CASSLGQWGPSGANVLTF; DNA: TGTGCCAGCAGTCTCGGACAGTGGGGTCCCTCTGGGGCCAACGTCCTGACTTTC
J: TRBJ2-1; size: .; D: .; V: TRBV12-5; CDR3: CASGLGRGERNEQFF; DNA: TGTGCTAGTGGTTTGGGTAGAGGGGAGCGCAATGAGCAGTTCTTC
J: TRBJ1-2; size: .; D: TRBD1; V: TRBV11-2; CDR3: CASSFWDRGDYGYTF; DNA: TGTGCCAGCAGCTTTTGGGACAGGGGAGACTATGGCTACACCTTC
J: TRBJ1-2; size: .; D: TRBD1; V: TRBV3-1; CDR3: CASSQERGQFRPFISYTF; DNA: TGTGCCAGCAGCCAAGAAAGGGGACAGTTCCGACCCTTTATTAGCTACACCTTC
J: TRBJ2-2; size: .; D: .; V: TRBV6-1; CDR3: CASSQNSGDFYTGELFF; DNA: TGTGCCAGCAGTCAGAACTCCGGGGACTTCTACACCGGGGAGCTGTTTTTT
J: TRBJ2-1; size: .; D: TRBD2; V: TRBV7-9; CDR3: CASSLGTSPSVREQFF; DNA: TGTGCCAGCAGCTTAGGGACTAGTCCATCGGTGCGTGAGCAGTTCTTC
J: TRBJ1-1; size: .; D: .; V: TRBV7-6; CDR3: CASSSGGVNTEAFF; DNA: TGTGCCAGCAGCTCGGGGGGTGTGAACACTGAAGCTTTCTTT
J: TRBJ2-1; size: .; D: TRBD2; V: TRBV5-1; CDR3: CASSPGLAGKQFF; DNA: TGCGCCAGCAGCCCAGGACTAGCGGGAAAGCAGTTCTTC
J: TRBJ2-2; size: .; D: .; V: TRBV19; CDR3: CASSAAWSPRLGELFF; DNA: TGTGCCAGTAGTGCCGCCTGGTCCCCCCGGCTCGGGGAGCTGTTTTTT
J: TRBJ2-1; size: .; D: TRBD1; V: TRBV19; CDR3: CASFPGGVHNEQFF; DNA: TGTGCCAGTTTTCCAGGGGGCGTCCACAATGAGCAGTTCTTC
J: TRBJ2-5; size: .; D: TRBD1; V: TRBV29-1; CDR3: CSVEDKGQGGETQYF; DNA: TGCAGCGTTGAAGATAAGGGACAGGGAGGAGAGACCCAGTACTTC
J: TRBJ1-2; size: .; D: .; V: TRBV3-1; CDR3: CASSQETGFREGYTF; DNA: TGTGCCAGCAGCCAAGAAACAGGGTTTCGGGAGGGCTACACCTTC
J: TRBJ1-1; size: .; D: .; V: TRBV6-2/TRBV6-3; CDR3: CAVEADLDTEAFF; DNA: TGTGCCGTGGAGGCGGATTTGGACACTGAAGCTTTCTTT
J: TRBJ2-1; size: few; D: .; V: TRBV11-2; CDR3: CASSFGRYNEQFF; DNA: TGTGCCAGCAGCTTCGGACGTTACAATGAGCAGTTCTTC
J: TRBJ1-5; size: .; D: .; V: TRBV19; CDR3: CASSIWGNQPQHF; DNA: TGTGCCAGTAGTATTTGGGGCAATCAGCCCCAGCATTTT
J: TRBJ1-6; size: .; D: .; V: TRBV3-1; CDR3: CASSQDAGALNSPLHF; DNA: TGTGCCAGCAGCCAAGATGCCGGGGCCCTGAATTCACCCCTCCACTTT
J: TRBJ2-7; size: .; D: .; V: TRBV7-8; CDR3: CASSLEVAGDHYEQYF; DNA: TGTGCCAGCAGCTTAGAAGTTGCAGGAGACCACTACGAGCAGTACTTC
J: TRBJ1-5; size: few; D: .; V: TRBV12-3/TRBV12-4; CDR3: CASSLGRTQPQHF; DNA: TGTGCCAGCAGTTTGGGACGTACCCAGCCCCAGCATTTT
J: TRBJ2-5; size: .; D: .; V: TRBV29-1; CDR3: CSVVPTGRETQYF; DNA: TGCAGCGTTGTCCCGACAGGGAGGGAGACCCAGTACTTC
J: TRBJ2-7; size: .; D: TRBD2; V: TRBV24-1; CDR3: CATAPSGGREQYF; DNA: TGTGCCACCGCCCCTAGCGGGGGTCGCGAGCAGTACTTC
J: TRBJ2-5; size: .; D: TRBD1; V: TRBV20-1; CDR3: CSARAGGASEETQYF; DNA: TGCAGTGCTAGGGCAGGGGGCGCGAGTGAAGAGACCCAGTACTTC
J: TRBJ1-2; size: .; D: .; V: TRBV15; CDR3: CATSPAHADYGYTF; DNA: TGTGCCACCAGCCCGGCCCACGCGGACTATGGCTACACCTTC
J: TRBJ1-2; size: .; D: .; V: TRBV13; CDR3: CASSLRGEHGYTF; DNA: TGTGCCAGCAGCTTACGTGGGGAGCATGGCTACACCTTC
J: TRBJ2-1; size: .; D: TRBD2; V: TRBV24-1; CDR3: CATSDLTSGGHNEQFF; DNA: TGTGCCACCAGTGACCTTACTAGCGGGGGCCACAATGAGCAGTTCTTC
J: TRBJ2-1; size: .; D: TRBD2; V: TRBV7-9; CDR3: CASSSISGRAGNEQFF; DNA: TGTGCCAGCAGCTCCATTAGCGGGAGGGCCGGCAATGAGCAGTTCTTC
J: TRBJ1-2; size: .; D: .; V: TRBV7-9; CDR3: CASSSSGGTNYGYTF; DNA: TGTGCCAGCAGCTCTTCGGGAGGTACTAACTATGGCTACACCTTC
J: TRBJ1-4; size: .; D: .; V: TRBV5-1; CDR3: CATVGLATNEKLFF; DNA: TGCGCCACCGTTGGGTTGGCAACTAATGAAAAACTGTTTTTT
J: TRBJ1-6; size: .; D: .; V: TRBV5-6; CDR3: CASSPRNSPLHF; DNA: TGTGCCAGCAGCCCAAGGAATTCACCCCTCCACTTT